The T cell receptor (beta chain) under discussion was sequenced for a study of PD-L1 blockade in urothelial cancer. The overall study: Blood samples had a median of approximately 150,000 T cells, roughly 83,000 unique TCRs, and clonality 0.08 to 0.09.

From germline, CDR1 is WNHNN and CDR2 SYGVQD (reference sequence). The CDR3 consists of 15 residues. The V gene end was trimmed by 7 bases and the J gene end by 10 bases; junction bases not matched to a gene: 15. Only one count was recorded for this clone. TCRdb's copy holds only in-frame clones and misses some; the assay was immunoSEQ multiplex PCR. The profile shows 55,000 to 85,000 clones, roughly nine tenths of them singletons. The source is a man in his 60s with urothelial cancer. The sequences come from PBMCs, collected around atezolizumab (anti-PD-L1) treatment. The rearrangement uses TRBV10-1 and TRBJ2-1; the match to TRBD2 covers 8 bases. CDR3 nucleotides: TGCGCCAGCACCCGGGGACTAGGGGCAACTGAGGAGCAGTTCTTC. Translated: CASTRGLGATEEQFF.